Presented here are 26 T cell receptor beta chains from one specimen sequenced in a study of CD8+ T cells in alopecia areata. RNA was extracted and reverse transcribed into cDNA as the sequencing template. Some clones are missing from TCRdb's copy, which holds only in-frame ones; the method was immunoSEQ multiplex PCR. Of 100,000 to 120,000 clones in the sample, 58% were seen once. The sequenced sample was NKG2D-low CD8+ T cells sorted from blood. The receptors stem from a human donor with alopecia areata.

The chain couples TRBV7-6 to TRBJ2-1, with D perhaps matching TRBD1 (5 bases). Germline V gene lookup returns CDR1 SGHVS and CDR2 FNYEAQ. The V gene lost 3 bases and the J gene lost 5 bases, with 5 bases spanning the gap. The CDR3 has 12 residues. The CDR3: CASSFRDNEQFF. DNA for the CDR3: TGTGCCAGCAGCTTCAGGGACAATGAGCAGTTCTTC.

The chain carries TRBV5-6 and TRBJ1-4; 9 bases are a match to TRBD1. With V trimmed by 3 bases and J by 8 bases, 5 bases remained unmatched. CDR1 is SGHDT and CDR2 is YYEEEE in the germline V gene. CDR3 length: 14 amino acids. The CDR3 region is CASSYGTGNEKLFF. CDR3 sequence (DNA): TGTGCCAGCAGCTATGGGACAGGGAACGAAAAACTGTTTTTT.

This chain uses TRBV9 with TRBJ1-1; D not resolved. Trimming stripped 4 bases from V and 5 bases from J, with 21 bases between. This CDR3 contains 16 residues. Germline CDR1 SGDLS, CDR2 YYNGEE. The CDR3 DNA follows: TGTGCCAGCAGCCCCGGTCCTGACCCCTCGAGGACTGAAGCTTTCTTT. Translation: CASSPGPDPSRTEAFF. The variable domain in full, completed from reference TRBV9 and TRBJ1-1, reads DSGVTQTPKHLITATGQRVTLRCSPRSGDLSVYWYQQSLDQGLQFLIQYYNGEERAKGNILERFSAQQFPDLHSELNLSSLELGDSALYFCASSPGPDPSRTEAFFGQGTRLTVV.

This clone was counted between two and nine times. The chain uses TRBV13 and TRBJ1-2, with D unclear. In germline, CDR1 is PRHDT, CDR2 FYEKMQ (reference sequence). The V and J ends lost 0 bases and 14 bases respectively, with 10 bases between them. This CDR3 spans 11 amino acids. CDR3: CASSLGRVLTF. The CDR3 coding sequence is TGTGCCAGCAGCTTAGGCCGGGTTCTAACCTTC. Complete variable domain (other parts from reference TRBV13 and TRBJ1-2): AAGVIQSPRHLIKEKRETATLKCYPIPRHDTVYWYQQGPGQDPQFLISFYEKMQSDKGSIPDRFSAQQFSDYHSELNMSSLELGDSALYFCASSLGRVLTFGSGTRLTVV.

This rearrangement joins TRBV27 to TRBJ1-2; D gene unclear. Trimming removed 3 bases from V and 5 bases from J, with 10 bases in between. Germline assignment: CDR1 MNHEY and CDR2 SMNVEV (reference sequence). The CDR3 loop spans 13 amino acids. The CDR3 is CASSLAGSYGYTF. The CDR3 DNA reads TGTGCCAGCAGTTTGGCCGGGTCGTATGGCTACACCTTC.

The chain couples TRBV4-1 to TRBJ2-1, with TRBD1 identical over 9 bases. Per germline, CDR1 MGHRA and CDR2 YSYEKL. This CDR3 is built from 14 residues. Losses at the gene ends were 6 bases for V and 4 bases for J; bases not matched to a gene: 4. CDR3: CASRGTGRYNEQFF. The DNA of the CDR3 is TGCGCCAGCAGAGGGACAGGGAGATACAATGAGCAGTTCTTC.

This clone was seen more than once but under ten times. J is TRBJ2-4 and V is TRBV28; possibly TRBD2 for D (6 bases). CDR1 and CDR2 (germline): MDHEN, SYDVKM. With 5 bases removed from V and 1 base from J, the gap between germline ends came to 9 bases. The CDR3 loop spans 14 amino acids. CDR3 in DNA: TGTGCCAGCAGTCCGCGGGGCGCCAAAAACATTCAGTACTTC. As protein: CASSPRGAKNIQYF.

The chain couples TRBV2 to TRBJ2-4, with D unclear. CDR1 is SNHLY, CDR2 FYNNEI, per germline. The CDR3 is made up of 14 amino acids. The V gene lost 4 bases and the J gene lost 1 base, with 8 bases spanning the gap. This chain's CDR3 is CASSAVGAKNIQYF. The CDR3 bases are TGTGCCAGCAGTGCCGTGGGGGCCAAAAACATTCAGTACTTC.

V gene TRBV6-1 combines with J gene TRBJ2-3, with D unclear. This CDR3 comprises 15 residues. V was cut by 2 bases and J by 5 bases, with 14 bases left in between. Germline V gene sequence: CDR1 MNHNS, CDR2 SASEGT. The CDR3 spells CASSESKFFGDTQYF. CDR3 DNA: TGTGCCAGCAGTGAATCGAAGTTTTTCGGAGATACGCAGTATTTT.

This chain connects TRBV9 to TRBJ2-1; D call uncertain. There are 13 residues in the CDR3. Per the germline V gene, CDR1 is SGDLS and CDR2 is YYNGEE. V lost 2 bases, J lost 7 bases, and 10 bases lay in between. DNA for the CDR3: TGTGCCAGCAGCGTCGGAGATTGGAATGAGCAGTTCTTC. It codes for CASSVGDWNEQFF.

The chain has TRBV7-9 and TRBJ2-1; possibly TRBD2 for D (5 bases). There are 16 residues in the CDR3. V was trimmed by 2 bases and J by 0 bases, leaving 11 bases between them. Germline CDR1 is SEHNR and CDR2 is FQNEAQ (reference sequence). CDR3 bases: TGTGCCAGCAGCTTAAGCGTAGCGAGCTCCTACAATGAGCAGTTCTTC. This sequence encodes CASSLSVASSYNEQFF.

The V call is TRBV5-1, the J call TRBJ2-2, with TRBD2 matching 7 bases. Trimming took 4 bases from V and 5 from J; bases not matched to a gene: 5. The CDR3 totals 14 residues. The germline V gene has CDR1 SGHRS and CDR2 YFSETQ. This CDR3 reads CASSSSGRTGELFF. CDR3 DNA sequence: TGCGCCAGCAGCAGTAGCGGGCGTACCGGGGAGCTGTTTTTT.

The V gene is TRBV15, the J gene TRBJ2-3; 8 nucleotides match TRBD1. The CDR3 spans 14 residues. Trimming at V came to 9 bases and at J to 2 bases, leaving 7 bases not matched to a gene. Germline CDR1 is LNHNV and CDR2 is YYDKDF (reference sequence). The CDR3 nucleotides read TGTGCCACAACAGGGACAGGAGTCACAGATACGCAGTATTTT. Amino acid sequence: CATTGTGVTDTQYF.

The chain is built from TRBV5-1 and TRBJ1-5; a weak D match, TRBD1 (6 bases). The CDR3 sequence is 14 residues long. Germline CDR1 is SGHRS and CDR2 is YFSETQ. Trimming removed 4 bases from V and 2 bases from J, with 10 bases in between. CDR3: CASSAEGGNQPQHF. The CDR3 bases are TGCGCCAGCAGCGCGGAGGGGGGCAATCAGCCCCAGCATTTT.

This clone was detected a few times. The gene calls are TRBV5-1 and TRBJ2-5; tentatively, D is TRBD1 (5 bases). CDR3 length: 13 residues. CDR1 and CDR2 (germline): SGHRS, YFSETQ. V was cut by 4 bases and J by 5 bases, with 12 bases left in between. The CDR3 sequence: CASSVDISETQYF. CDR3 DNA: TGCGCCAGCAGCGTGGACATCTCCGAGACCCAGTACTTC.

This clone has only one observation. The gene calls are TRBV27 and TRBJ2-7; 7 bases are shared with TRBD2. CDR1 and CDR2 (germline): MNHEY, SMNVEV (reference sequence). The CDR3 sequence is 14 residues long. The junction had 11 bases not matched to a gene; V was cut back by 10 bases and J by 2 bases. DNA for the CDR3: TGTGCCACCGCCTTAGCGGGTACAGCCTACGAGCAGTACTTC. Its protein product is CATALAGTAYEQYF.

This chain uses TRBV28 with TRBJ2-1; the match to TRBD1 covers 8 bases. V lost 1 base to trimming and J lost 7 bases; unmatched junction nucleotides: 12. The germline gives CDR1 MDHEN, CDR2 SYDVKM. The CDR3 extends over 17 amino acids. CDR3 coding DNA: TGTGCCAGCAGTTTATTAGGGCTCCGCGGACAGGGAAATGAGCAGTTCTTC. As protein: CASSLLGLRGQGNEQFF.

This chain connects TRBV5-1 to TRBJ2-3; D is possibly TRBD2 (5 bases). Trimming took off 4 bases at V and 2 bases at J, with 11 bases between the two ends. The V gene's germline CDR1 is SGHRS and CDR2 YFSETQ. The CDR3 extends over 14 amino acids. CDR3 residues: CASSVTGITDTQYF. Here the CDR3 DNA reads TGCGCCAGCAGCGTAACCGGGATCACAGATACGCAGTATTTT.

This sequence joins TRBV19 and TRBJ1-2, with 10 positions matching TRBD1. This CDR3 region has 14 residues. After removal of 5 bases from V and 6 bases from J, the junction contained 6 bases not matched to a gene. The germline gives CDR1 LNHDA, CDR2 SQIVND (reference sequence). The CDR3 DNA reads TGTGCCAGTAGTTTGGGACAGGGGATCGATGGCTACACCTTC. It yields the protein CASSLGQGIDGYTF. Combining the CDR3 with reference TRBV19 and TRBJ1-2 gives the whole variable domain DGGITQSPKYLFRKEGQNVTLSCEQNLNHDAMYWYRQDPGQGLRLIYYSQIVNDFQKGDIAEGYSVSREKKESFPLTVTSAQKNPTAFYLCASSLGQGIDGYTFGSGTRLTVV.

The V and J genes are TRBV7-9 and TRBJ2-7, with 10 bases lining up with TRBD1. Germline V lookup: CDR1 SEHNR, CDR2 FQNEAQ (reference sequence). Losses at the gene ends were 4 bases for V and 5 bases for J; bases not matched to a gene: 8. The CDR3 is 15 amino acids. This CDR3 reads CASSSSGTGENEQYF. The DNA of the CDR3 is TGTGCCAGCAGCTCTTCCGGGACAGGGGAGAACGAGCAGTACTTC.

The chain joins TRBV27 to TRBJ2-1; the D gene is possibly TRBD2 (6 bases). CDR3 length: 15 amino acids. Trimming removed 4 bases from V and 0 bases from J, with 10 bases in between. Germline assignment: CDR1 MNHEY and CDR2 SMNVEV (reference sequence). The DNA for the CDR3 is TGTGCCAGCAGTTCCCTGGAGGGCTCCTACAATGAGCAGTTCTTC. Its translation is CASSSLEGSYNEQFF.

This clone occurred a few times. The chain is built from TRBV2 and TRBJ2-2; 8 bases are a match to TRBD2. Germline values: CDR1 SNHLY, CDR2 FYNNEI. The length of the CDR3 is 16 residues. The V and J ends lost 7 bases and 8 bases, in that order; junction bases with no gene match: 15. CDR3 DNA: TGTGCCAGCAACCAACTAGCGGCTGTGAAGAGGGGGGAGCTGTTTTTT. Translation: CASNQLAAVKRGELFF.

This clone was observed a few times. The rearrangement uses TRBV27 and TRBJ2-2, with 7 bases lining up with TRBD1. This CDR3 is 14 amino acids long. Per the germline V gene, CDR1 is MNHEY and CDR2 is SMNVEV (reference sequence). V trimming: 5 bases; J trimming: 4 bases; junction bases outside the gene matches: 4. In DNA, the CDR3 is TGTGCCAGCAGTGCAGGGGGAGTCACCGGGGAGCTGTTTTTT. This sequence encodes CASSAGGVTGELFF.

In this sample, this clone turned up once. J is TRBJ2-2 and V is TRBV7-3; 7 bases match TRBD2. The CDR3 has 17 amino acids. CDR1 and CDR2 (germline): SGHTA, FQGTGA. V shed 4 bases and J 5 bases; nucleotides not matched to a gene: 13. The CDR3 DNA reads TGTGCCAGCAGCTCCTTCCCCCTGCGGGAGAGGACCGGGGAGCTGTTTTTT. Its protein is CASSSFPLRERTGELFF.

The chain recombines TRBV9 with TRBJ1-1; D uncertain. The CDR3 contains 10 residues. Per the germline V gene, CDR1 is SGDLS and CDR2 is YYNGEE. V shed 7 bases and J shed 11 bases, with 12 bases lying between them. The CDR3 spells CASGSSGAFF. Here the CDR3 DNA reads TGTGCCAGCGGCTCAAGCGGGGCTTTCTTT.

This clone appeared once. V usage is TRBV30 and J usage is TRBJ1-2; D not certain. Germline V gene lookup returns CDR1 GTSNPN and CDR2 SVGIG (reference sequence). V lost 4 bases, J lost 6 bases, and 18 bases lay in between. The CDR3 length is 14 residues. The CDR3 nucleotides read TGTGCCTGGATCAGCCAAGGGAGTCTCCATGGCTACACCTTC. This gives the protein CAWISQGSLHGYTF.